The present TCR beta chain was sequenced within a study of cytomegalovirus exposure and HLA in healthy donors. The germline gives CDR1 SGHRS, CDR2 YFSETQ. V was clipped by 4 bases and J by 1 base; unmatched bases: 7. CDR3 size: 15 residues. 13 Jbeta primers and 60 Vbeta primers were used for the PCR. Some clones are missing from TCRdb's copy, which holds only in-frame ones; the method was immunoSEQ multiplex PCR. The sample lists 100,000 to 130,000 clones, 60% to 75% occurring once. The genes are TRBV5-1 and TRBJ2-7; TRBD1 matches 8 bases. The TCR sequence derives from a man under 40 in good health and CMV-seronegative. The sequenced sample consisted of PBMCs. CDR3: CASSDRDRLSYEQYF. DNA of the CDR3: TGCGCCAGCAGCGACCGGGACAGGCTTTCCTACGAGCAGTACTTC.